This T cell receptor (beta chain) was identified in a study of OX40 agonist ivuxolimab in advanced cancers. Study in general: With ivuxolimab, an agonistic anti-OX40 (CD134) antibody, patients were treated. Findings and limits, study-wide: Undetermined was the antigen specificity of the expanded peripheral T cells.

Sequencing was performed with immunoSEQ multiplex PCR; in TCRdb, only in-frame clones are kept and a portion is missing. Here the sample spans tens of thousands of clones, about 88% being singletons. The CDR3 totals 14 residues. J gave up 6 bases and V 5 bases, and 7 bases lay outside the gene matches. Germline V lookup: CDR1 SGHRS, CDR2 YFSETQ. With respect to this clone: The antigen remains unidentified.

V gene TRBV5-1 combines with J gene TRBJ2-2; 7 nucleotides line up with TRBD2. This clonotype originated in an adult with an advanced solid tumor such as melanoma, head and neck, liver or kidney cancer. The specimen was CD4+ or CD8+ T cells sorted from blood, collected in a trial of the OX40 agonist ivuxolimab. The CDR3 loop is CASRGGSVAGELFF. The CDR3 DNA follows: TGCGCCAGCAGGGGCGGGAGTGTGGCCGGGGAGCTGTTTTTT.